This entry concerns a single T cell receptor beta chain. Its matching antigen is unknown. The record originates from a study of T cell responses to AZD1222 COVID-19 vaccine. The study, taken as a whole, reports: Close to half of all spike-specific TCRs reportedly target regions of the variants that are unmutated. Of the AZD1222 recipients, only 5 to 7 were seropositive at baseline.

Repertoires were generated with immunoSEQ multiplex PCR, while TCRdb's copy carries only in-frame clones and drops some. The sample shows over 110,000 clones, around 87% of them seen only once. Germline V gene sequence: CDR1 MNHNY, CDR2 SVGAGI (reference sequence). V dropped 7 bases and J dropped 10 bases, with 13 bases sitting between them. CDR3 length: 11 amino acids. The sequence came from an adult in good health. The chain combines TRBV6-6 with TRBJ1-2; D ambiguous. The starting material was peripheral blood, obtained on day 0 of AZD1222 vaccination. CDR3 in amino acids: CASTTTLDYTF. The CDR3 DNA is TGTGCCAGCACCACCACCCTAGACTACACCTTC.